The clone carrying this TCR beta chain was detected only once. Its antigen is unidentified. Profiled with immunoSEQ multiplex PCR; TCRdb holds only in-frame clones, not every one. The table includes about 110,000 clones, around 93% detected once. This sample stems from a study of siplizumab effects on memory and regulatory T cells. Study results and limitations: Whether proliferating Tregs in siplizumab cultures suppress was not functionally confirmed.

Trimming took off 6 bases at V and 7 bases at J, with 3 bases between the two ends. From germline, CDR1 is MNHNS and CDR2 SASEGT. The CDR3 is 10 residues long. This chain uses TRBV6-1 with TRBJ2-2, with D uncertain. Sequencing was done on a sample of CD4+ T cells sorted from blood. The receptor was derived from a human donor in good health. Here the CDR3 reads CASRSGELFF. Here the CDR3 DNA reads TGTGCCAGCAGGAGCGGGGAGCTGTTTTTT.